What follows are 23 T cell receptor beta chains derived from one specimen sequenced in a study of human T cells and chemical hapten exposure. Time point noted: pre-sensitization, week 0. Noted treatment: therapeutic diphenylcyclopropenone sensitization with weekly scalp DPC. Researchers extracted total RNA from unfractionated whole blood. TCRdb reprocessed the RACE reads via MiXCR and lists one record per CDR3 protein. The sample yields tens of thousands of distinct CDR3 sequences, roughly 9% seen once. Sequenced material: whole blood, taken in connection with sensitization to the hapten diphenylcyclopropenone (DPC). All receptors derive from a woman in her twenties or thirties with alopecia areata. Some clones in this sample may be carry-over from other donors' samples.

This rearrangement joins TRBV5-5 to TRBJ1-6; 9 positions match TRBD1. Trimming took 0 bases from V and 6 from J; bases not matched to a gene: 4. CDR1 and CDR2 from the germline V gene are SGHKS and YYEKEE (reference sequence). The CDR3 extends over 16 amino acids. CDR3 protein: CASSLGPGQGNSPLHF. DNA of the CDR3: TGTGCCAGCAGCTTGGGCCCGGGACAGGGTAATTCACCCCTCCACTTT.

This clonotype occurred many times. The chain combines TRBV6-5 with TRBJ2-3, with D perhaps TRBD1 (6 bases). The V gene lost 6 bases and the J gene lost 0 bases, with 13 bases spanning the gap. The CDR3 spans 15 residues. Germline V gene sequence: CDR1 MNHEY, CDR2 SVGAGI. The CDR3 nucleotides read TGTGCCAGCAGGGACAGCTTCGCTAGCACAGATACGCAGTATTTT. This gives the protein CASRDSFASTDTQYF.

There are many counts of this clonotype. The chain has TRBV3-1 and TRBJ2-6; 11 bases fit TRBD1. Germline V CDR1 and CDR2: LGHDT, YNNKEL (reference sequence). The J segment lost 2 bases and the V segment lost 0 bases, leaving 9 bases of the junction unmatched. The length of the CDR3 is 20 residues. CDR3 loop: CASSQDTLGQGVAGANVLTF. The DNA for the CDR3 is TGTGCCAGCAGCCAAGATACCCTGGGACAGGGGGTGGCTGGGGCCAACGTCCTGACTTTC.

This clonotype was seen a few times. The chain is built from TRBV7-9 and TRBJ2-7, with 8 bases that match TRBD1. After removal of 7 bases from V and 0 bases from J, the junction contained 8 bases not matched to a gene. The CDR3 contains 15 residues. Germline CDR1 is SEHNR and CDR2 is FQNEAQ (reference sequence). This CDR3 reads CASNPSGGPSYEQYF. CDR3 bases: TGTGCCAGCAATCCTTCAGGGGGCCCCTCCTACGAGCAGTACTTC. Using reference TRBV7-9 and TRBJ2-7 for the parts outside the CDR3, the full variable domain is DTGVSQNPRHKITKRGQNVTFRCDPISEHNRLYWYRQTLGQGPEFLTYFQNEAQLEKSRLLSDRFSAERPKGSFSTLEIQRTEQGDSAMYLCASNPSGGPSYEQYFGPGTRLTVT.

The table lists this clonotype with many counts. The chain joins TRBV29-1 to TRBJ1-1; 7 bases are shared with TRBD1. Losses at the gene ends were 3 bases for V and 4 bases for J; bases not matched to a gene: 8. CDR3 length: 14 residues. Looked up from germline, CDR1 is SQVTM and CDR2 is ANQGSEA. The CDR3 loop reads CSVDGQGEGTEAFF. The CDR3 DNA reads TGCAGCGTTGATGGGCAGGGGGAAGGCACTGAAGCTTTCTTT.

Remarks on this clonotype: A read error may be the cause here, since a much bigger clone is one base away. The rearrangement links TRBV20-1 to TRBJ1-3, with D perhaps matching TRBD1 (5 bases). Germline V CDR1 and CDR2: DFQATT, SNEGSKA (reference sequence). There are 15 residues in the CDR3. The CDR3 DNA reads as TGCAGTGCTAGTCAGGGCTCGCCCTCTGGAAACACCAGATATTTT. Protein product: CSASQGSPSGNTRYF.

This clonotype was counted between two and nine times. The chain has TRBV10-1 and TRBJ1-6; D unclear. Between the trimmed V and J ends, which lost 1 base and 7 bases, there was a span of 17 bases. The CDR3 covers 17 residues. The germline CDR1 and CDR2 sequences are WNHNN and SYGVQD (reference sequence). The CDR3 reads CASSEFGRPTLNSPLHF. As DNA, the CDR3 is TGCGCCAGCAGTGAGTTCGGGCGACCGACTCTGAATTCACCCCTCCACTTT.

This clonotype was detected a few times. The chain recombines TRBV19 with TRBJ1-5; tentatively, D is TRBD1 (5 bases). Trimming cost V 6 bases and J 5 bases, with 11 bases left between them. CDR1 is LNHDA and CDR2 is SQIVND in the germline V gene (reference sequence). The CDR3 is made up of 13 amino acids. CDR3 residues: CASSPRDDQPQHF. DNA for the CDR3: TGTGCCAGTAGCCCCAGGGACGATCAGCCCCAGCATTTT.

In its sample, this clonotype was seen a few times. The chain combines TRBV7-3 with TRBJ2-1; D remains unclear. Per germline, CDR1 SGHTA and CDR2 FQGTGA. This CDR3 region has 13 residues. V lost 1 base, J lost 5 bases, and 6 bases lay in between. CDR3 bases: TGTGCCAGCAGCTTAAGTGTGGACAATGAGCAGTTCTTC. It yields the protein CASSLSVDNEQFF.

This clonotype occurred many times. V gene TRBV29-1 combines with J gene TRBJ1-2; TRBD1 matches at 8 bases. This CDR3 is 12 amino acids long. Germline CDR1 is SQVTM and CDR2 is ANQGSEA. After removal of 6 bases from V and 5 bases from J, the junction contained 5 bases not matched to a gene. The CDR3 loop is CSVDREDYGYTF. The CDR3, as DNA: TGCAGCGTGGACAGGGAGGATTATGGCTACACCTTC.

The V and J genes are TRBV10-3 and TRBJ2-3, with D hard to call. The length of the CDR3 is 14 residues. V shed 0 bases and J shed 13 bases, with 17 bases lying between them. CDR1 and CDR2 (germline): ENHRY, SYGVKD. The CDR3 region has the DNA TGTGCCATCAGTGAGTCGCCTAGTAGGATGAGAGAGTATTTT. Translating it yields CAISESPSRMREYF.

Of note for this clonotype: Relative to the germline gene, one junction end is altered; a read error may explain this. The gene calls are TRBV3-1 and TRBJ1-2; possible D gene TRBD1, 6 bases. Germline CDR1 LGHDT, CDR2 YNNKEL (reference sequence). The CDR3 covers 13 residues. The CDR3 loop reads CASNGAGGDGYNF. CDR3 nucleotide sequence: TGTGCCAGCAACGGTGCGGGGGGCGACGGCTACAACTTC.

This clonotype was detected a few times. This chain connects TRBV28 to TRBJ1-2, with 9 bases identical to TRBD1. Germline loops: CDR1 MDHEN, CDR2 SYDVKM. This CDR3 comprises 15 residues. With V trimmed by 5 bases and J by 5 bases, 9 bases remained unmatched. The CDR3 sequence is CASSVPGQGIYGYTF. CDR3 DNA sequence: TGTGCCAGCAGTGTACCTGGACAGGGGATTTATGGCTACACCTTC.

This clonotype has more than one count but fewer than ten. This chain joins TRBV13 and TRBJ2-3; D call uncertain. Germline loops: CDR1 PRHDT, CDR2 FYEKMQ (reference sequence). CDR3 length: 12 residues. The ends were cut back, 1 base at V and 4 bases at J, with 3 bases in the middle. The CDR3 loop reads CASSLEPDTQYF. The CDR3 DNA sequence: TGTGCCAGCAGCTTAGAGCCAGATACGCAGTATTTT.

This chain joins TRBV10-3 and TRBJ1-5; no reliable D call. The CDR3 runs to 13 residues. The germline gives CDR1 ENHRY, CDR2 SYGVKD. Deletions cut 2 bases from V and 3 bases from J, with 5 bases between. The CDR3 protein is CAISEIFNQPQHF. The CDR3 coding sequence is TGTGCCATCAGTGAGATCTTCAATCAGCCCCAGCATTTT.

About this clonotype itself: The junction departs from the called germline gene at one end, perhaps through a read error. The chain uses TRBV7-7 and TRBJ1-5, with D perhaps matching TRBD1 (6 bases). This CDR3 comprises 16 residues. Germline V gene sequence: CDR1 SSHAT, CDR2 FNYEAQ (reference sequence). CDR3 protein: CASSFRDTYSNQPQHF. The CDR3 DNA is TGTGCTAGCAGCTTCCGGGACACTTATAGCAATCAGCCCCAGCATTTT.

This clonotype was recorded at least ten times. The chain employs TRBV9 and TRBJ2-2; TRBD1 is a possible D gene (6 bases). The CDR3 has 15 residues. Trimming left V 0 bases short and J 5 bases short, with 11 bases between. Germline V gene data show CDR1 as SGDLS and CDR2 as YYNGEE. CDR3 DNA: TGTGCCAGCAGCGTAGTGTCAGGGGAAACCGGGGAGCTGTTTTTT. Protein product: CASSVVSGETGELFF.

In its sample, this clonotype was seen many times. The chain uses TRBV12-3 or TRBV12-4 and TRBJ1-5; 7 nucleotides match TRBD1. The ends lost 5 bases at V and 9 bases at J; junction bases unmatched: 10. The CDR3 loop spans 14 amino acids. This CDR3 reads CASSLRQGQGPQHF. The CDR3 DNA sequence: TGTGCCAGCAGTCTCCGACAGGGCCAGGGGCCCCAGCATTTT.

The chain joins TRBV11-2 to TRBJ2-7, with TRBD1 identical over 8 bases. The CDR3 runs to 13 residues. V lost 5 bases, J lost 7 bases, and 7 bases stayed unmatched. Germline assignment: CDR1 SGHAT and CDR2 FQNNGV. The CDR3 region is CASSPMTGVEQYF. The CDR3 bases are TGTGCCAGCAGCCCCATGACAGGGGTGGAGCAGTACTTC.

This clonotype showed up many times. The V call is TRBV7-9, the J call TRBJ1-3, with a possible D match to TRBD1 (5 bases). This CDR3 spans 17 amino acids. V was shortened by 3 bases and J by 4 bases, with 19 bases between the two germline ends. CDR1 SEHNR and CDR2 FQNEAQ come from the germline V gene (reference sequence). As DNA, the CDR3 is TGTGCCAGCAGCTTGGCCGGGACGAGGGGACGAGGAAACACCATATATTTT. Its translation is CASSLAGTRGRGNTIYF.

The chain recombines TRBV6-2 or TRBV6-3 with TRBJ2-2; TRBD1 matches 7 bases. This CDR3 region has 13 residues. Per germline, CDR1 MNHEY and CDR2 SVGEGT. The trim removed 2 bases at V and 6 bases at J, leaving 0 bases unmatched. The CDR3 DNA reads TGTGCCAGCAGTTACCAGGGGGCCGGGGAGCTGTTTTTT. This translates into CASSYQGAGELFF.

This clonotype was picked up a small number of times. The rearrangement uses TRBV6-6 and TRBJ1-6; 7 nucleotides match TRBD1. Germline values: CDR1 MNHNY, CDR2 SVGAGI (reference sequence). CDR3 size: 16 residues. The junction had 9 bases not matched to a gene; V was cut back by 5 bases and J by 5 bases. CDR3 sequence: CASSPSGGQNNSPLHF. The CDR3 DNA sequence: TGTGCCAGCAGTCCTTCTGGGGGACAGAATAATTCACCCCTCCACTTT.

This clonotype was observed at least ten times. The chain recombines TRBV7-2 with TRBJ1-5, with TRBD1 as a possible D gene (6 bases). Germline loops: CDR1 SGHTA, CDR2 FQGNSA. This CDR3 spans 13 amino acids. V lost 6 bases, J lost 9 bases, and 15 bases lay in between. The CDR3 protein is CASSKDSYGPQHF. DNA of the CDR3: TGTGCCAGCAGTAAGGACAGTTATGGGCCCCAGCATTTT.